This T cell receptor (beta chain) was identified in a study of beta chain features in type 1 diabetes. Expressed TCRB transcripts were sequenced because the entire RNA isolate underwent reverse transcription. TCRdb's copy holds only in-frame clones and misses some; the assay was immunoSEQ multiplex PCR. The table has under 200,000 clones, 7.5% to 9.5% seen once. Study-level findings and limits: Shorter templates might be favored by PCR, equally in patients and controls.

This clone has a single count. What it binds is not known. Germline V lookup: CDR1 LNHDA, CDR2 SQIVND (reference sequence). The germline V and J ends were trimmed by 3 bases and 6 bases, with 12 bases remaining between them. This CDR3 comprises 14 residues. The chain joins TRBV19 to TRBJ1-5; the D gene is possibly TRBD1 (6 bases). Source material: central memory CD4+ T cells from blood. The sequence came from a woman under 30 in good health. The CDR3 sequence is CASSIPGGLQPQHF. In DNA, the CDR3 is TGTGCCAGTAGTATTCCCGGGGGGCTTCAGCCCCAGCATTTT.